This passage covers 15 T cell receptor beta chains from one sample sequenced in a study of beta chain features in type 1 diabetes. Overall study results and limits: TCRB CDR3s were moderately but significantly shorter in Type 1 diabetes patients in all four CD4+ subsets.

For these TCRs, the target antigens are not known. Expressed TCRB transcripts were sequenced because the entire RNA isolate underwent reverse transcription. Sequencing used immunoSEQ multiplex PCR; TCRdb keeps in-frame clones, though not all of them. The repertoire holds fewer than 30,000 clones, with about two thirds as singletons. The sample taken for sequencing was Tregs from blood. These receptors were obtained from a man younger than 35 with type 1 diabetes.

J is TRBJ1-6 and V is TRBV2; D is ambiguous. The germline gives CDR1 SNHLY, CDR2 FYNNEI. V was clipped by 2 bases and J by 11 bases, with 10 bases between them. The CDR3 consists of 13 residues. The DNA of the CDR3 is TGTGCCAGCAGTGAAAACAGACGGCCACCCCTCCACTTT. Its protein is CASSENRRPPLHF.

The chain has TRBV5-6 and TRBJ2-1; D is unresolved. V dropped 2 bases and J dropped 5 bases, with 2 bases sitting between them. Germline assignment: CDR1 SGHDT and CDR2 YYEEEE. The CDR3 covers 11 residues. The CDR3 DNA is TGTGCCAGCAGCTTTAACAATGAGCAGTTCTTC. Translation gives CASSFNNEQFF.

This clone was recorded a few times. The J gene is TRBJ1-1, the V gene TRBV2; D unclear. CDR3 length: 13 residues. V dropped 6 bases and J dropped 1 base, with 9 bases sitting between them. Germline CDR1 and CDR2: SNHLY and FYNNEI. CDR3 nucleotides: TGTGCCAGCAGGAGGACTGCGAACACTGAAGCTTTCTTT. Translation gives CASRRTANTEAFF. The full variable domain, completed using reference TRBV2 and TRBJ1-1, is EPEVTQTPSHQVTQMGQEVILRCVPISNHLYFYWYRQILGQKVEFLVSFYNNEISEKSEIFDDQFSVERPDGSNFTLKIRSTKLEDSAMYFCASRRTANTEAFFGQGTRLTVV.

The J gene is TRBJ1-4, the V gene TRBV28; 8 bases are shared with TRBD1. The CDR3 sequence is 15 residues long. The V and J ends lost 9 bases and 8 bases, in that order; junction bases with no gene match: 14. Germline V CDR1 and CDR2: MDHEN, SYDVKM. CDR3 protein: CARTGGDRGGEKLFF. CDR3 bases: TGTGCCAGGACCGGTGGAGACAGGGGAGGAGAAAAACTGTTTTTT.

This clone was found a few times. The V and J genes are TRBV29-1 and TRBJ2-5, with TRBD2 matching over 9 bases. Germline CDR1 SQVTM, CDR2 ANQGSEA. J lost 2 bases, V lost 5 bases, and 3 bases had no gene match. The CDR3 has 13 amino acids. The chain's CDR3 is CSVLLAGQETQYF. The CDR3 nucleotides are TGCAGCGTTTTGCTAGCGGGGCAAGAGACCCAGTACTTC.

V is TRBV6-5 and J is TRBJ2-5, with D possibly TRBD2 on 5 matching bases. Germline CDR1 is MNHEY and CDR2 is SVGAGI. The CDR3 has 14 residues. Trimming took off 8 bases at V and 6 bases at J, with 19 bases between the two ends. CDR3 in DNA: TGTGCCAGCGCTATAGCGCCTAATGCGAAGACCCAGTACTTC. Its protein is CASAIAPNAKTQYF.

CDR3 nucleotide sequence: TGTGCCTGGAGCAAGTCGGGGTTCGATCAGCCCCAGCATTTT. Its protein product is CAWSKSGFDQPQHF. This chain joins TRBV30 and TRBJ1-5; D ambiguous. Germline CDR1 GTSNPN, CDR2 SVGIG (reference sequence). CDR3 size: 14 residues. Trimming left V 3 bases short and J 5 bases short, with 14 bases between.

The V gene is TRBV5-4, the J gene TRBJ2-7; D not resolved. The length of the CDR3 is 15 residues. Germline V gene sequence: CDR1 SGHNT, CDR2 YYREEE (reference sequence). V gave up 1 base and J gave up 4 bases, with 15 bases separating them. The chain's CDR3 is CASSLSTGSGYEQYF. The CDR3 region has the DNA TGTGCCAGCAGCTTGTCTACCGGTTCGGGTTACGAGCAGTACTTC.

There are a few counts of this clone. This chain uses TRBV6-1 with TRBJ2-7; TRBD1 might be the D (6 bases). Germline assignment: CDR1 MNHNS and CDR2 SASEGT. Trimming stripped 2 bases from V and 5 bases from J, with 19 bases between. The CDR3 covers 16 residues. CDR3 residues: CASSERAGAWFDEQYF. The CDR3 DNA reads TGTGCCAGCAGTGAAAGGGCAGGGGCATGGTTCGACGAGCAGTACTTC.

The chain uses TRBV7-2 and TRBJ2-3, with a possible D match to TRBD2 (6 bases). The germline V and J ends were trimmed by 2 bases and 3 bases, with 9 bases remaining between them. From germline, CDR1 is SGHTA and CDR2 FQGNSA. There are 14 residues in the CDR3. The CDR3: CASSLQSGTDTQYF. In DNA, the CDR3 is TGTGCCAGCAGCTTACAGAGCGGGACAGATACGCAGTATTTT.

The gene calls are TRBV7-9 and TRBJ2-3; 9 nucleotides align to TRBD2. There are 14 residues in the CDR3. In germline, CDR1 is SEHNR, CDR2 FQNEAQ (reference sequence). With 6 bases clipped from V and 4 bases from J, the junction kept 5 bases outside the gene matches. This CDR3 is CASRPTSGSDTQYF. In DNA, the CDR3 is TGTGCCAGCAGGCCGACTAGCGGATCAGATACGCAGTATTTT.

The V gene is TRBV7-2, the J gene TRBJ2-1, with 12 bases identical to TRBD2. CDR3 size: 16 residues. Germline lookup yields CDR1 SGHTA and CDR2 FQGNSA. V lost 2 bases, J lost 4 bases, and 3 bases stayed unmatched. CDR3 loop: CASSLRTSGAYNEQFF. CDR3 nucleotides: TGTGCCAGCAGCTTACGGACTAGCGGGGCATACAATGAGCAGTTCTTC.

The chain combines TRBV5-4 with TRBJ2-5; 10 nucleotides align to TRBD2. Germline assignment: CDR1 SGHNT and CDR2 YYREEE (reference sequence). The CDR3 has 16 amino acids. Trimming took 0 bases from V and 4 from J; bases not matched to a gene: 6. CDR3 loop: CASSLAASGSLETQYF. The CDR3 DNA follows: TGTGCCAGCAGCTTGGCGGCTAGCGGGAGTCTAGAGACCCAGTACTTC.

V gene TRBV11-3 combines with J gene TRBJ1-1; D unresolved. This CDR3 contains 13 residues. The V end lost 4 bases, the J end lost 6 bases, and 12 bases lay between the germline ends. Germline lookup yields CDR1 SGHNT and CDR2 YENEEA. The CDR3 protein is CASSSGLAAEAFF. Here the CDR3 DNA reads TGTGCCAGCAGCTCGGGGTTGGCGGCTGAAGCTTTCTTT.

The CDR3 nucleotides read TGTGCCAGCAAGGCTAGCGGGGGGTTCTACGAGCAGTACTTC. This encodes CASKASGGFYEQYF. This chain joins TRBV6-5 and TRBJ2-7; 11 bases fit TRBD2. Germline lookup yields CDR1 MNHEY and CDR2 SVGAGI. Germline trimming cut 7 bases from V and 3 bases from J; bases unmatched to any gene: 5. This CDR3 spans 14 amino acids.